This paragraph covers one T cell receptor beta chain sequence. This sample is part of a study of blood T cell repertoires in COVID-19. Background on the study: Specimens from acute and convalescent COVID-19 originated in the United States, Italy and Spain.

In the original processing: It was from reference gene primer amplification that nucleated cell counts were estimated. Repertoires were generated with immunoSEQ multiplex PCR, while TCRdb's copy carries only in-frame clones and drops some. V, J and clone size are those of that table, while D and trimming were read from the DNA. Among about 220,000 clones, roughly 80% were seen once, and the ten largest hold just under 20%. Input material: peripheral blood. The TCR was taken from a man in his thirties or forties with active or convalescent COVID-19.

CDR3: CASSEFRPGFYEQYF. The CDR3 coding sequence is TGTGCCAGCAGTGAGTTTCGCCCGGGGTTCTACGAGCAGTACTTC. This chain connects TRBV25-1 to TRBJ2-7, with a tentative D call TRBD2 (5 bases). Trimming took 3 bases from V and 3 from J, leaving 15 bases between them. The CDR3 totals 15 residues. The germline V gene encodes CDR1 MGHDK and CDR2 SYGVNS.